This TCR beta chain was identified during a study of T cells in women clearing cervical HPV infection. The study's findings and limits: TRBV6-7 abundance was lower in cases than controls (about 0.099% versus 0.16%).

As regards this clone: Antigen: not known. Coverage ceases 3 residues before the CDR3 finishes, and the germline J gene fills in the end.

Repertoires were generated with immunoSEQ multiplex PCR, while TCRdb's copy carries only in-frame clones and drops some. Its clone listing holds roughly 49,000 clones. CDR3 length: 14 amino acids. J lost 3 bases, V lost 5 bases, and 6 bases had no gene match. Germline values: CDR1 SNHLY, CDR2 FYNNEI. This chain uses TRBV2 with TRBJ2-7, with 8 bases aligning to TRBD1. The receptor comes from a woman between 18 and 70 years old with a cervical HPV16 infection that either progressed to CIN3+ or cleared (not recorded which). The sample taken for sequencing was blood buffy coat. CDR3 sequence: CASSPRDRNYEQYF. Incomplete CDR3 DNA: TGTGCCAGCAGTCCCCGGGACAGGAACTACGAG.